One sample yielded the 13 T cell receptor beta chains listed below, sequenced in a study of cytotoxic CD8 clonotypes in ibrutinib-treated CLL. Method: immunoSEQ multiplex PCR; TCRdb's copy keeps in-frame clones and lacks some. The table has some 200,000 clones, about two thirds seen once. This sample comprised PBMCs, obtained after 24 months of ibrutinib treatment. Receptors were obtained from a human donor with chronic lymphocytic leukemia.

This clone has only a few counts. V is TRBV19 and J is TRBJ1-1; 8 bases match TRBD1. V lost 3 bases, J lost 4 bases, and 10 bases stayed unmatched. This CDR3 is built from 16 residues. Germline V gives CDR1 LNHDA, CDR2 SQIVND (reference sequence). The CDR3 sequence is CASSMFPSGGGTEAFF. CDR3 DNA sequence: TGTGCCAGTAGTATGTTCCCTTCAGGGGGCGGCACTGAAGCTTTCTTT.

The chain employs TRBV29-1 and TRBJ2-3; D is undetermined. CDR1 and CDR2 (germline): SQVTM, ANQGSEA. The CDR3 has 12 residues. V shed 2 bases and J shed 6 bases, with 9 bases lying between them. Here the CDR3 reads CSVEQPGDTQYF. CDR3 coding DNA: TGCAGCGTTGAACAGCCAGGTGATACGCAGTATTTT.

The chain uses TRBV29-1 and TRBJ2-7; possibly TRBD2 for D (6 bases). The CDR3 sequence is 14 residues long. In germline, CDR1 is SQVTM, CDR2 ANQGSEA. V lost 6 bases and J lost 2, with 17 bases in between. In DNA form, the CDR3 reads TGCAGCGTCGTCACCGGGGACTTCCCCTACGAGCAGTACTTC. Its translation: CSVVTGDFPYEQYF.

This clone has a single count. CDR3 DNA: TGTGCCAGCAGTTTAACCAGAAGTATTACCGGGGAGCTGTTTTTT. Residues: CASSLTRSITGELFF. The rearrangement uses TRBV28 and TRBJ2-2; D not certain. The germline V and J ends were trimmed by 2 bases and 5 bases, with 12 bases remaining between them. The germline gives CDR1 MDHEN, CDR2 SYDVKM. The CDR3 length is 15 residues. The full variable domain, rest sourced from reference TRBV28 and TRBJ2-2, is DVKVTQSSRYLVKRTGEKVFLECVQDMDHENMFWYRQDPGLGLRLIYFSYDVKMKEKGDIPEGYSVSREKKERFSLILESASTNQTSMYLCASSLTRSITGELFFGEGSRLTVL.

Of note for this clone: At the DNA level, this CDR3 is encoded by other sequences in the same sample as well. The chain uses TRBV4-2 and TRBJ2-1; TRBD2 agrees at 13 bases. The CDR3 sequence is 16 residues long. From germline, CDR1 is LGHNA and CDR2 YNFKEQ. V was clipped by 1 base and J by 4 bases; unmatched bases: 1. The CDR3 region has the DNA TGTGCCAGCAGCCAAGCGGGACTAGCGGGGTACAATGAGCAGTTCTTC. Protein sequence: CASSQAGLAGYNEQFF.

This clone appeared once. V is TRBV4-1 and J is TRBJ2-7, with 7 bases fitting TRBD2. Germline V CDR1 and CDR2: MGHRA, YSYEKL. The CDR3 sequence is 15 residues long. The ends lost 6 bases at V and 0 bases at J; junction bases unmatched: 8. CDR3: CASRPTGTTSYEQYF. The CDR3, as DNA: TGCGCCAGCAGACCTACCGGGACTACCTCCTACGAGCAGTACTTC.

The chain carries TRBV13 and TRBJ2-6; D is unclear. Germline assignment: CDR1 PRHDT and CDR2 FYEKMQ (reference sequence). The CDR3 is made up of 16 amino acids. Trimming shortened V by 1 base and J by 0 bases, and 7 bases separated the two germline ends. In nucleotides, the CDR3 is TGTGCCAGCAGCTTAGTTACTCGCTCTGGGGCCAACGTCCTGACTTTC. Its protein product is CASSLVTRSGANVLTF.

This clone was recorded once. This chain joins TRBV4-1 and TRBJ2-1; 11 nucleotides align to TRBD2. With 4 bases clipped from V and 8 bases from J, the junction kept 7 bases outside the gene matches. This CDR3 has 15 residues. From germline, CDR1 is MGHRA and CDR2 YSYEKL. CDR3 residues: CASSPTSGSFHEQFF. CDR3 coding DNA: TGCGCCAGCAGCCCTACTAGCGGGAGTTTCCATGAGCAGTTCTTC.

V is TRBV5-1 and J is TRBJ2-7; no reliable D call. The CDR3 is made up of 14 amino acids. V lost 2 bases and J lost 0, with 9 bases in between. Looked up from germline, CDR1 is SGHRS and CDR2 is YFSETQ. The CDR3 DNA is TGCGCCAGCAGCTTTTCCCGGAGCTCCTACGAGCAGTACTTC. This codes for CASSFSRSSYEQYF. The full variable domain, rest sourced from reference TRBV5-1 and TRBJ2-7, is KAGVTQTPRYLIKTRGQQVTLSCSPISGHRSVSWYQQTPGQGLQFLFEYFSETQRNKGNFPGRFSGRQFSNSRSEMNVSTLELGDSALYLCASSFSRSSYEQYFGPGTRLTVT.

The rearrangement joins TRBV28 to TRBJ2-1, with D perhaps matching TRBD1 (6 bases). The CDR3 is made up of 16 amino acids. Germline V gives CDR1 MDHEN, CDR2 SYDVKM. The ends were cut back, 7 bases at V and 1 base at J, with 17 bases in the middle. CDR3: CASTDSGTKSYNEQFF. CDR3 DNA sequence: TGTGCCAGCACCGATTCCGGGACAAAGTCCTACAATGAGCAGTTCTTC. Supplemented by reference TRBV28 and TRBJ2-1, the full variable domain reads DVKVTQSSRYLVKRTGEKVFLECVQDMDHENMFWYRQDPGLGLRLIYFSYDVKMKEKGDIPEGYSVSREKKERFSLILESASTNQTSMYLCASTDSGTKSYNEQFFGPGTRLTVL.

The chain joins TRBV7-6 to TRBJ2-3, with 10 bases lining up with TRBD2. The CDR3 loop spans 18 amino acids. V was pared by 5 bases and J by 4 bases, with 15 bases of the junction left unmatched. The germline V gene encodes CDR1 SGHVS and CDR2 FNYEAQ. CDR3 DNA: TGTGCCAGCAGCCCCACGCCCAGACTAGCGGGCGTCCCAGATACGCAGTATTTT. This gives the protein CASSPTPRLAGVPDTQYF.

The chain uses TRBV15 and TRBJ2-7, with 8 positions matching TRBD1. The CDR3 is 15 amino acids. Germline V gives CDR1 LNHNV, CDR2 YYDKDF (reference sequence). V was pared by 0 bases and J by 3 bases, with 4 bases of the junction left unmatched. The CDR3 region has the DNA TGTGCCACCAGCAGAGATCGAACAGGGGGCTACGAGCAGTACTTC. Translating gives CATSRDRTGGYEQYF.

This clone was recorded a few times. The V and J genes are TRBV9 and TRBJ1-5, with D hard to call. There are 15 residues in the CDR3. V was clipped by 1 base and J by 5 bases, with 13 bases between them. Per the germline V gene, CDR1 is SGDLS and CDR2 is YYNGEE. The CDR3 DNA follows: TGTGCCAGCAGCGTATCCGCCGGGCGCGATCAGCCCCAGCATTTT. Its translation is CASSVSAGRDQPQHF.